What follows are 14 T cell receptor beta chains derived from one specimen sequenced in a study of T-cell reconstitution after alpha-beta-depleted transplantation in children. The TCRbeta library was prepared with unique molecular identifiers. Each CDR3 protein gets one entry after TCRdb re-called the PCR reads with MiXCR. The sample yields 200,000 to 250,000 distinct CDR3 sequences, roughly 26% seen once. The sample in question was PBMCs, obtained before TCRalphabeta/CD19-depleted stem cell transplant. The origin of the receptors is a girl aged 2 to 10 with Fanconi anemia, due to receive a stem cell transplant.

This clonotype was seen repeatedly, ten times or more. The chain uses TRBV15 and TRBJ2-5; D not resolved. Germline lookup yields CDR1 LNHNV and CDR2 YYDKDF (reference sequence). This CDR3 has 14 residues. Trimming took 0 bases from V and 1 from J, leaving 6 bases between them. The CDR3 spells CATSRDPSQETQYF. CDR3 DNA: TGTGCCACCAGCAGAGATCCCAGCCAAGAGACCCAGTACTTC.

V gene TRBV12-3 or TRBV12-4 combines with J gene TRBJ1-2; 9 bases match TRBD1. The CDR3 consists of 16 residues. The ends lost 8 bases at V and 1 base at J; junction bases unmatched: 11. CDR3 loop: CASGDPTGGSNYGYTF. Written as DNA, the CDR3 is TGTGCCAGCGGGGACCCTACAGGGGGCAGTAACTATGGCTACACCTTC.

This clonotype came up many times. The chain couples TRBV20-1 to TRBJ2-5; 8 nucleotides agree with TRBD2. The CDR3 runs 13 residues. Germline CDR1 is DFQATT and CDR2 is SNEGSKA (reference sequence). V trimming: 2 bases; J trimming: 5 bases; junction bases outside the gene matches: 4. The CDR3, as DNA: TGCAGTGCTAGAAGGACGGGAGGGGAGACCCAGTACTTC. It codes for CSARRTGGETQYF.

This clonotype was seen a handful of times. The chain carries TRBV7-6 and TRBJ2-1; D is possibly TRBD2 (5 bases). Trimming shortened V by 5 bases and J by 6 bases, and 20 bases separated the two germline ends. Germline CDR1 reads SGHVS; CDR2 reads FNYEAQ. This CDR3 is built from 16 residues. CDR3 sequence (DNA): TGTGCCAGCAGCCATTCCTTGGGCTCCCGGGGCAATGAGCAGTTCTTC. Translating gives CASSHSLGSRGNEQFF. The whole variable domain, filled in from reference TRBV7-6 and TRBJ2-1, reads GAGVSQSPRYKVTKRGQDVALRCDPISGHVSLYWYRQALGQGPEFLTYFNYEAQQDKSGLPNDRFSAERPEGSISTLTIQRTEQRDSAMYRCASSHSLGSRGNEQFFGPGTRLTVL.

Worth noting for this clonotype: Possible read error: a much larger clone is one base away. This chain uses TRBV5-1 with TRBJ2-3; perhaps TRBD2 as D (6 bases). This CDR3 contains 15 residues. Germline values: CDR1 SGHRS, CDR2 YFSETQ. Trimming shortened V by 0 bases and J by 1 base, and 9 bases separated the two germline ends. The CDR3 loop reads CASSLESSGTDTQYF. The DNA of the CDR3 is TGCGCCAGCAGCTTGGAATCTAGCGGCACAGATACGCAGTATTTT.

The genes are TRBV7-3 and TRBJ2-1; possible D gene TRBD1, 5 bases. CDR1 is SGHTA, CDR2 FQGTGA, per germline. The V end lost 5 bases, the J end lost 7 bases, and 15 bases lay between the germline ends. There are 14 residues in the CDR3. CDR3 protein: CASSQGYGMNEQFF. The CDR3, as DNA: TGTGCCAGCAGCCAGGGTTATGGTATGAATGAGCAGTTCTTC.

V and J are TRBV20-1 and TRBJ2-1; D gene unclear. V was cut by 6 bases and J by 4 bases, with 10 bases left in between. The CDR3 runs 12 residues. Per germline, CDR1 DFQATT and CDR2 SNEGSKA (reference sequence). The CDR3 loop reads CSAPAGYNEQFF. CDR3 in DNA: TGCAGTGCACCCGCTGGGTACAATGAGCAGTTCTTC.

V and J are TRBV6-5 and TRBJ2-1; 7 nucleotides match TRBD2. The CDR3 consists of 15 residues. In germline, CDR1 is MNHEY, CDR2 SVGAGI. The V segment lost 2 bases and the J segment 4 bases; nucleotides outside the gene matches: 5. The CDR3 DNA follows: TGTGCCAGCAGTTACGCGGGGGTCCTTTACAATGAGCAGTTCTTC. Translating it yields CASSYAGVLYNEQFF.

This clonotype came up once. The chain recombines TRBV29-1 with TRBJ1-2, with D possibly being TRBD1 (6 bases). Germline assignment: CDR1 SQVTM and CDR2 ANQGSEA. The V end was cut by 3 bases, the J end by 4 bases, with 12 bases between. This CDR3 region has 13 residues. The chain's CDR3 is CSVEVGGFYGYTF. In nucleotides, the CDR3 is TGCAGCGTTGAGGTCGGGGGCTTCTATGGCTACACCTTC.

This clonotype was seen more than once but under ten times. The chain is built from TRBV12-3 or TRBV12-4 and TRBJ1-4, with D unclear. The V gene lost 5 bases and the J gene lost 0 bases, with 13 bases spanning the gap. The CDR3 runs to 16 residues. The CDR3 DNA sequence: TGTGCCAGCAGTCCCCGGGAGGGCTCAACTAATGAAAAACTGTTTTTT. Amino acid sequence: CASSPREGSTNEKLFF.

V gene TRBV19 combines with J gene TRBJ2-3, with TRBD1 as a possible D gene (5 bases). Looked up from germline, CDR1 is LNHDA and CDR2 is SQIVND (reference sequence). Trimming took 8 bases from V and 1 from J, leaving 13 bases between them. The CDR3 contains 14 residues. CDR3 DNA: TGTGCCAGTTCCAGGGCCAAGGGCACAGATACGCAGTATTTT. This gives the protein CASSRAKGTDTQYF. Based on the CDR3 plus reference TRBV19 and TRBJ2-3, the full variable domain is DGGITQSPKYLFRKEGQNVTLSCEQNLNHDAMYWYRQDPGQGLRLIYYSQIVNDFQKGDIAEGYSVSREKKESFPLTVTSAQKNPTAFYLCASSRAKGTDTQYFGPGTRLTVL.

This clonotype was counted ten times or more. V is TRBV28 and J is TRBJ1-1; maybe TRBD1 (6 bases). Germline CDR1 MDHEN, CDR2 SYDVKM. Trimming left V 4 bases short and J 7 bases short, with 13 bases between. The CDR3 runs 13 residues. CDR3 nucleotides: TGTGCCAGCAGTTATCAGGAGGACAGTGAAGCTTTCTTT. As protein: CASSYQEDSEAFF. The full variable domain, rest sourced from reference TRBV28 and TRBJ1-1, is DVKVTQSSRYLVKRTGEKVFLECVQDMDHENMFWYRQDPGLGLRLIYFSYDVKMKEKGDIPEGYSVSREKKERFSLILESASTNQTSMYLCASSYQEDSEAFFGQGTRLTVV.

This clonotype was seen repeatedly, ten times or more. The chain combines TRBV5-1 with TRBJ2-7; TRBD2 matches at 8 bases. J lost 5 bases, V lost 0 bases, and 7 bases had no gene match. CDR3 length: 15 residues. Germline CDR1 is SGHRS and CDR2 is YFSETQ. The CDR3 region has the DNA TGCGCCAGCAGCTTGGTCGGCGGGAGGAAGAACGAGCAGTACTTC. It encodes CASSLVGGRKNEQYF.

This chain uses TRBV20-1 with TRBJ1-5; D unclear. The CDR3 has 14 amino acids. Germline lookup yields CDR1 DFQATT and CDR2 SNEGSKA (reference sequence). The V end lost 0 bases, the J end lost 4 bases, and 10 bases lay between the germline ends. CDR3 protein: CSAREAASNQPQHF. The CDR3 coding sequence is TGCAGTGCTAGAGAGGCAGCGTCTAATCAGCCCCAGCATTTT.